The 29 T cell receptor beta chains given below trace back to one sample, sequenced in a study of radiotherapy plus CTLA-4 blockade in lung cancer. Assay used: immunoSEQ multiplex PCR; TCRdb lists only in-frame clones, some missing. The table shows more than 55,000 clones, with roughly four fifths occurring only once. Sequences were derived from peripheral blood, sampled from a patient treated with radiotherapy plus ipilimumab. The source is a human donor with non-small cell lung cancer whose response to radiotherapy plus ipilimumab could not be evaluated.

The rearrangement links TRBV28 to TRBJ1-4; 8 bases are a match to TRBD1. Unmatched junction bases numbered 8, after V lost 4 bases and J lost 7 bases. The CDR3 covers 15 residues. Germline CDR1 MDHEN, CDR2 SYDVKM. For the CDR3, the DNA is TGTGCCAGCAGTTCTCGGACAGGGTCGGCTGAAAAACTGTTTTTT. The encoded protein is CASSSRTGSAEKLFF.

The chain uses TRBV11-2 and TRBJ2-1; tentatively, D is TRBD2 (5 bases). Germline V CDR1 and CDR2: SGHAT, FQNNGV. The CDR3 loop spans 17 amino acids. The V end was cut by 1 base, the J end by 4 bases, with 17 bases between. The CDR3 coding sequence is TGTGCCAGCAGCTTAGGAGGGTCCTCGGTCTGGTACAATGAGCAGTTCTTC. Residues: CASSLGGSSVWYNEQFF.

This clone was observed a few times. The CDR3 DNA reads TGTGCCAGCAGCTCCCACTATGCCTCTGACGGTTCCACTGAAGCTTTCTTT. It codes for CASSSHYASDGSTEAFF. This rearrangement joins TRBV11-3 to TRBJ1-1; D is uncertain. Germline lookup yields CDR1 SGHNT and CDR2 YENEEA. This CDR3 contains 17 residues. V dropped 4 bases and J dropped 4 bases, with 22 bases sitting between them.

The chain couples TRBV7-9 to TRBJ1-3; 7 nucleotides match TRBD1. The CDR3 spans 15 residues. Germline V gives CDR1 SEHNR, CDR2 FQNEAQ (reference sequence). Unmatched junction bases numbered 9, after V lost 4 bases and J lost 6 bases. The CDR3 reads CASSSRTQGENTIYF. The CDR3 region has the DNA TGTGCCAGCAGCTCCCGGACGCAGGGGGAAAACACCATATATTTT.

V usage is TRBV7-6 and J usage is TRBJ2-7, with a possible D match to TRBD2 (6 bases). The CDR3 runs 13 residues. Trimming took off 0 bases at V and 5 bases at J, with 8 bases between the two ends. Germline V gene lookup returns CDR1 SGHVS and CDR2 FNYEAQ. CDR3 DNA sequence: TGTGCCAGCAGCTTAGCCCGGGGGAACGAGCAGTACTTC. Protein product: CASSLARGNEQYF.

The chain carries TRBV5-1 and TRBJ1-1; no firm D call. CDR1 and CDR2 from the germline V gene are SGHRS and YFSETQ. The length of the CDR3 is 13 residues. V was trimmed by 5 bases and J by 6 bases, leaving 14 bases between them. CDR3 residues: CASSSGSLAEAFF. CDR3 nucleotides: TGCGCCAGCAGTTCGGGATCGTTGGCTGAAGCTTTCTTT.

This rearrangement joins TRBV6-1 to TRBJ1-1; D not resolved. The germline V and J ends were trimmed by 1 base and 11 bases, with 14 bases remaining between them. There are 13 residues in the CDR3. The germline V gene has CDR1 MNHNS and CDR2 SASEGT. The CDR3 protein is CASSEVPISEAFF. The CDR3 DNA is TGTGCCAGCAGTGAAGTACCGATTTCGGAGGCTTTCTTT.

The V gene is TRBV27, the J gene TRBJ2-3; possibly TRBD2 for D (6 bases). Germline loops: CDR1 MNHEY, CDR2 SMNVEV (reference sequence). The V gene lost 5 bases and the J gene lost 3 bases, with 15 bases spanning the gap. There are 15 residues in the CDR3. CDR3 sequence reads: CASSPGGAWTDTQYF. CDR3 sequence (DNA): TGTGCCAGCAGTCCCGGAGGGGCTTGGACAGATACGCAGTATTTT.

Concerning this clone itself: At one end the junction does not follow the germline gene, possibly because of a read error. The chain recombines TRBV15 with TRBJ1-2; D gene uncertain. The germline V gene encodes CDR1 LNHNV and CDR2 YYDKDF (reference sequence). CDR3 size: 14 residues. CDR3 in amino acids: CATSGDGRVGGYTF. The CDR3 DNA follows: TGTGCCACCAGCGGAGATGGGAGGGTTGGTGGCTACACCTTC.

The chain carries TRBV5-1 and TRBJ1-1, with no clear D. The CDR3 contains 14 residues. The ends were cut back, 0 bases at V and 7 bases at J, with 13 bases in the middle. CDR1 and CDR2 (germline): SGHRS, YFSETQ. Here the CDR3 DNA reads TGCGCCAGCAGCTTGGATCAGACAACCAATGAAGCTTTCTTT. This codes for CASSLDQTTNEAFF.

The chain combines TRBV6-5 with TRBJ1-1; D is possibly TRBD1 (5 bases). Trimming pared 0 bases from V and 1 base from J, leaving 9 bases between. Looked up from germline, CDR1 is MNHEY and CDR2 is SVGAGI. CDR3 length: 15 residues. This CDR3 is CASSYSKGPNTEAFF. The CDR3, as DNA: TGTGCCAGCAGTTACTCGAAGGGGCCGAACACTGAAGCTTTCTTT.

This clone was seen just once. The CDR3 DNA is TGTGCCAGCAGGCGACAGGTGGGGTACCAAGAGACCCAGTACTTC. Protein: CASRRQVGYQETQYF. This chain joins TRBV28 and TRBJ2-5; D is perhaps TRBD1 (6 bases). V lost 6 bases and J 0 bases, leaving 14 bases between the germline ends. This CDR3 is built from 15 residues. Germline V gives CDR1 MDHEN, CDR2 SYDVKM.

The rearrangement uses TRBV29-1 and TRBJ1-4; TRBD1 agrees at 8 bases. The junction had 7 bases not matched to a gene; V was cut back by 6 bases and J by 7 bases. The CDR3 contains 13 residues. Germline V gene data show CDR1 as SQVTM and CDR2 as ANQGSEA. CDR3 sequence reads: CSVSTGGGEKLFF. In DNA, the CDR3 is TGCAGCGTGTCTACAGGGGGAGGTGAAAAACTGTTTTTT. Complete variable domain (other parts from reference TRBV29-1 and TRBJ1-4): SAVISQKPSRDICQRGTSLTIQCQVDSQVTMMFWYRQQPGQSLTLIATANQGSEATYESGFVIDKFPISRPNLTFSTLTVSNMSPEDSSIYLCSVSTGGGEKLFFGSGTQLSVL.

This sequence joins TRBV7-2 and TRBJ2-3; the match to TRBD2 covers 8 bases. The length of the CDR3 is 15 residues. CDR1 is SGHTA, CDR2 FQGNSA, per germline. Losses at the gene ends were 11 bases for V and 0 bases for J; bases not matched to a gene: 10. CDR3: CAAGHSGTSTDTQYF. The CDR3 DNA follows: TGTGCCGCAGGTCATAGCGGGACTAGCACAGATACGCAGTATTTT.

This sequence joins TRBV7-9 and TRBJ1-5; D is ambiguous. V was pared by 1 base and J by 7 bases, with 8 bases between. From germline, CDR1 is SEHNR and CDR2 FQNEAQ (reference sequence). The CDR3 is made up of 13 amino acids. CDR3: CASSLGEGQPQHF. The DNA of the CDR3 is TGTGCCAGCAGCTTAGGAGAGGGACAGCCCCAGCATTTT.

The chain links TRBV7-6 to TRBJ2-3; D is unresolved. Germline V gene lookup returns CDR1 SGHVS and CDR2 FNYEAQ. This CDR3 is built from 14 residues. Trimming cost V 3 bases and J 4 bases, with 11 bases left between them. DNA of the CDR3: TGTGCCAGCAGCTTCAACAGTATATCAGATACGCAGTATTTT. Protein: CASSFNSISDTQYF.

V gene TRBV5-1 combines with J gene TRBJ1-2, with D possibly TRBD1 on 6 matching bases. CDR3 size: 16 residues. Trimming shortened V by 0 bases and J by 4 bases, and 16 bases separated the two germline ends. The germline V gene has CDR1 SGHRS and CDR2 YFSETQ. CDR3 DNA: TGCGCCAGCAGCTTGGAGGCAGGGGAGAGGGGCTATGGCTACACCTTC. This encodes CASSLEAGERGYGYTF.

The chain uses TRBV15 and TRBJ2-1; 7 positions agree with TRBD2. CDR3 length: 15 amino acids. Germline CDR1 is LNHNV and CDR2 is YYDKDF (reference sequence). The ends lost 6 bases at V and 2 bases at J; junction bases unmatched: 7. CDR3 sequence: CATRPGGSPYNEQFF. CDR3 nucleotide sequence: TGTGCCACCAGACCGGGCGGGAGCCCCTACAATGAGCAGTTCTTC.

The chain links TRBV20-1 to TRBJ1-1, with D unclear. This CDR3 is built from 10 residues. V lost 6 bases, J lost 3 bases, and 5 bases lay in between. The germline V gene encodes CDR1 DFQATT and CDR2 SNEGSKA (reference sequence). In DNA form, the CDR3 reads TGCAGTGCCAAATACACTGAAGCTTTCTTT. It specifies CSAKYTEAFF.

The chain combines TRBV6-5 with TRBJ1-1, with 8 bases aligning to TRBD1. Germline CDR1 MNHEY, CDR2 SVGAGI. V gave up 6 bases and J gave up 11 bases; unmatched junction bases: 8. The CDR3 sequence is 12 residues long. CDR3 DNA: TGTGCCAGCAGATCCACAGGGGGTAGGGCTTTCTTT. Protein: CASRSTGGRAFF.

The chain couples TRBV18 to TRBJ2-1; D perhaps matches TRBD2 (5 bases). V was cut by 2 bases and J by 0 bases, with 11 bases left in between. The CDR3 has 16 amino acids. Germline CDR1 and CDR2: KGHSH and LQKENI. CDR3 nucleotide sequence: TGTGCCAGCTCACCATTTGAGGGCCCCTCCTACAATGAGCAGTTCTTC. This encodes CASSPFEGPSYNEQFF.

The chain combines TRBV7-7 with TRBJ2-3; perhaps TRBD1 as D (5 bases). Per the germline V gene, CDR1 is SSHAT and CDR2 is FNYEAQ (reference sequence). The V and J ends lost 5 bases and 6 bases respectively, with 12 bases between them. The CDR3 spans 13 residues. The CDR3 bases are TGTGCCAGCAGCCTAGGGGCAATGGATACGCAGTATTTT. It specifies CASSLGAMDTQYF.

This clone was found a few times. The rearrangement uses TRBV5-8 and TRBJ2-7; D perhaps matches TRBD2 (6 bases). CDR1 is SGHTS and CDR2 is YDEGEE in the germline V gene. This CDR3 has 14 residues. V was trimmed by 4 bases and J by 2 bases, leaving 13 bases between them. CDR3 loop: CASSRRDLPYEQYF. In DNA form, the CDR3 reads TGTGCCAGCAGCCGGAGGGACCTACCCTACGAGCAGTACTTC.

The chain employs TRBV5-1 and TRBJ2-5, with TRBD2 identical over 7 bases. V gave up 6 bases and J gave up 2 bases; unmatched junction bases: 10. The CDR3 is 15 amino acids. Germline V lookup: CDR1 SGHRS, CDR2 YFSETQ. In DNA, the CDR3 is TGCGCCAGCACTGGCCTTAGCGGGCCTCAAGAGACCCAGTACTTC. Protein: CASTGLSGPQETQYF.

This chain joins TRBV18 and TRBJ2-3, with D possibly being TRBD2 (5 bases). Trimming pared 0 bases from V and 8 bases from J, leaving 18 bases between. CDR3 length: 16 amino acids. Germline CDR1 and CDR2: KGHSH and LQKENI. CDR3 nucleotides: TGTGCCAGCTCACCACCGTCGGCCGGCTTCGCGGGTACGCAGTATTTT. Its translation is CASSPPSAGFAGTQYF.

This chain's CDR3 is CSVKAVEQFF. As DNA, the CDR3 is TGCAGTGTTAAAGCGGTTGAGCAGTTCTTC. The chain recombines TRBV20-1 with TRBJ2-1, with D possibly matching TRBD2 (5 bases). The V end lost 7 bases, the J end lost 9 bases, and 10 bases lay between the germline ends. Germline V gene data show CDR1 as DFQATT and CDR2 as SNEGSKA (reference sequence). The length of the CDR3 is 10 residues.

The CDR3 region is CASSLLQGASATEAFF. CDR3 bases: TGCGCCAGCAGCTTACTACAGGGGGCGTCGGCCACTGAAGCTTTCTTT. The chain couples TRBV5-1 to TRBJ1-1, with 9 positions matching TRBD1. With 2 bases clipped from V and 4 bases from J, the junction kept 9 bases outside the gene matches. Germline V gene data show CDR1 as SGHRS and CDR2 as YFSETQ. There are 16 residues in the CDR3.

This clone was picked up one time. The chain has TRBV2 and TRBJ1-1; D is perhaps TRBD1 (5 bases). The CDR3 spans 15 residues. Germline V CDR1 and CDR2: SNHLY, FYNNEI. Trimming took 5 bases from V and 0 from J, leaving 13 bases between them. The CDR3 region has the DNA TGTGCCAGCAGTACGCGGGGCCCGGTGAACACTGAAGCTTTCTTT. Amino acids: CASSTRGPVNTEAFF. Full variable domain (outside the CDR3, taken from reference TRBV2 and TRBJ1-1): EPEVTQTPSHQVTQMGQEVILRCVPISNHLYFYWYRQILGQKVEFLVSFYNNEISEKSEIFDDQFSVERPDGSNFTLKIRSTKLEDSAMYFCASSTRGPVNTEAFFGQGTRLTVV.

This sequence joins TRBV5-4 and TRBJ1-4, with D maybe TRBD1 (5 bases). This CDR3 has 13 amino acids. V was shortened by 0 bases and J by 10 bases, with 10 bases between the two germline ends. Germline V gene lookup returns CDR1 SGHNT and CDR2 YYREEE (reference sequence). The CDR3 region has the DNA TGTGCCAGCAGCTTGGCGGGGGGGGGAAAACTGTTTTTT. Its translation: CASSLAGGGKLFF.